These 8 T cell receptor beta chains were sequenced from one sample in a study of blood T cell repertoires in COVID-19. The method was immunoSEQ multiplex PCR; TCRdb's version includes in-frame clones alone and lacks a portion of them. Here the sample spans fewer than 200,000 clones, approximately 81% being singletons. Sequencing input: peripheral blood. These receptors were obtained from a human donor with acute or convalescent COVID-19. The donor label of this sample is uncertain.

This chain links TRBV2 with TRBJ1-1, with 7 bases fitting TRBD1. Per germline, CDR1 SNHLY and CDR2 FYNNEI. The CDR3 covers 13 residues. Losses at the gene ends were 7 bases for V and 5 bases for J; bases not matched to a gene: 7. CDR3 bases: TGTGCCAGCAATGGAGGGGGCTATACTGAAGCTTTCTTT. This sequence encodes CASNGGGYTEAFF.

The J gene is TRBJ2-1, the V gene TRBV5-8; D is unresolved. CDR1 and CDR2 (germline): SGHTS, YDEGEE. V gave up 1 base and J gave up 4 bases, with 9 bases separating them. The CDR3 runs to 14 residues. CDR3 nucleotide sequence: TGTGCCAGCAGCTTGTTGGGCAGATACAATGAGCAGTTCTTC. Translation gives CASSLLGRYNEQFF.

The chain couples TRBV19 to TRBJ2-3; 9 bases line up with TRBD2. The V and J ends lost 7 bases and 8 bases, in that order; junction bases with no gene match: 7. The CDR3 totals 13 residues. Germline-derived CDR1 and CDR2 are LNHDA and SQIVND (reference sequence). The CDR3 reads CASKSGGPGTQYF. The CDR3 nucleotides read TGTGCCAGTAAAAGCGGGGGGCCGGGTACGCAGTATTTT.

The V and J genes are TRBV19 and TRBJ1-5; TRBD1 matches 9 bases. The CDR3 has 17 residues. The V gene's germline CDR1 is LNHDA and CDR2 SQIVND (reference sequence). J lost 1 base, V lost 4 bases, and 8 bases had no gene match. The CDR3 bases are TGTGCCAGTAGTACCCGGGGACAGGGTTTGAGCAATCAGCCCCAGCATTTT. Amino acid sequence: CASSTRGQGLSNQPQHF.

The rearrangement links TRBV15 to TRBJ2-7; 7 bases match TRBD1. V dropped 5 bases and J dropped 0; count of bases not matched to a gene: 10. Germline values: CDR1 LNHNV, CDR2 YYDKDF (reference sequence). This CDR3 is 16 amino acids long. The CDR3 region is CATSRPGTASSYEQYF. For the CDR3, the DNA is TGTGCCACCAGCCGCCCAGGGACAGCAAGCTCCTACGAGCAGTACTTC.

This chain links TRBV11-2 with TRBJ1-1, with D tentatively TRBD1 (5 bases). Germline lookup yields CDR1 SGHAT and CDR2 FQNNGV. CDR3 length: 16 amino acids. V lost 8 bases to trimming and J lost 0 bases, with 19 bases between them. CDR3 protein: CASQPTDLEMNTEAFF. The CDR3 region has the DNA TGTGCCAGCCAACCGACAGATCTTGAAATGAACACTGAAGCTTTCTTT.

The chain combines TRBV6-5 with TRBJ2-2; a possible D gene is TRBD1 (6 bases). CDR1 is MNHEY, CDR2 SVGAGI, per germline. Trimming took 6 bases from V and 0 from J, leaving 11 bases between them. The CDR3 runs to 15 residues. The CDR3 nucleotides read TGTGCCAGCAGGCAGGGGACCCCGAACACCGGGGAGCTGTTTTTT. Translated: CASRQGTPNTGELFF.

V and J are TRBV4-2 and TRBJ2-1, with D perhaps matching TRBD2 (6 bases). Germline lookup yields CDR1 LGHNA and CDR2 YNFKEQ. V was trimmed by 5 bases and J by 5 bases, leaving 16 bases between them. The CDR3 is made up of 15 amino acids. The CDR3 loop reads CASSSPGLSNNEQFF. As DNA, the CDR3 is TGTGCCAGCAGCTCCCCGGGACTTTCGAACAATGAGCAGTTCTTC.